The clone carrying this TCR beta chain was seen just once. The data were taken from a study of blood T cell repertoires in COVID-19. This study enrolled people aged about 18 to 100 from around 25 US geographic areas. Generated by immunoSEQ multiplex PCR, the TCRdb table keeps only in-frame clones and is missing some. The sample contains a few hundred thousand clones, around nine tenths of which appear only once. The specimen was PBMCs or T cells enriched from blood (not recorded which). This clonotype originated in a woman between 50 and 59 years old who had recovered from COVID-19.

The CDR3 DNA sequence: TGTGCCAGCAGCCAACATCAGGGCAGGGAGCAGTACTTC. Translated: CASSQHQGREQYF. V usage is TRBV3-1 (or the pseudogene TRBV3-2) and J usage is TRBJ2-7, with a tentative D call TRBD1 (5 bases). The CDR3 totals 13 residues. CDR1 is LGHDT, CDR2 YNNKEL, per germline (reference sequence). Trimming removed 2 bases from V and 7 bases from J, with 12 bases in between.